The 16 T cell receptor beta chains listed next were all sequenced from one sample in a study of blood T cell repertoires in COVID-19. Sequencing used immunoSEQ multiplex PCR; TCRdb keeps in-frame clones, though not all of them. Of about 14,000 clones listed, approximately 86% are singletons. The sample consisted of peripheral blood. These receptors were taken from an elderly man with acute or convalescent COVID-19.

This chain uses TRBV2 with TRBJ2-1; unclear D gene. Between the trimmed V and J ends, which lost 6 bases and 6 bases, there was a span of 12 bases. This CDR3 comprises 13 residues. CDR1 is SNHLY and CDR2 is FYNNEI in the germline V gene. The CDR3 loop reads CASSEERRNEQFF. In DNA, the CDR3 is TGTGCCAGCAGCGAGGAGAGGCGCAATGAGCAGTTCTTC.

This chain links TRBV9 with TRBJ2-3; D possibly corresponds to TRBD2 (7 bases). V was shortened by 7 bases and J by 1 base, with 16 bases between the two germline ends. The CDR3 runs to 15 residues. Germline V gene data show CDR1 as SGDLS and CDR2 as YYNGEE. The CDR3 DNA is TGTGCCAGCGGGAGGGGGGGGCGCGGCACAGATACGCAGTATTTT. It encodes CASGRGGRGTDTQYF.

CDR3 amino acids: CAITSGAITGELFF. The CDR3 bases are TGTGCCATAACTAGCGGAGCCATCACCGGGGAGCTGTTTTTT. The chain links TRBV7-8 to TRBJ2-2; 8 positions agree with TRBD2. The CDR3 consists of 14 residues. CDR1 SGHVS and CDR2 FQNEAQ come from the germline V gene. J lost 4 bases, V lost 10 bases, and 8 bases had no gene match.

This chain links TRBV19 with TRBJ1-2, with TRBD1 as a possible D gene (6 bases). CDR1 LNHDA and CDR2 SQIVND come from the germline V gene (reference sequence). The CDR3 runs 14 residues. V was trimmed by 6 bases and J by 2 bases, leaving 13 bases between them. In DNA form, the CDR3 reads TGTGCCAGTAGGATAACAGGGCGAAACTATGGCTACACCTTC. It is translated as CASRITGRNYGYTF. Full variable domain (remainder filled in from reference TRBV19 and TRBJ1-2): DGGITQSPKYLFRKEGQNVTLSCEQNLNHDAMYWYRQDPGQGLRLIYYSQIVNDFQKGDIAEGYSVSREKKESFPLTVTSAQKNPTAFYLCASRITGRNYGYTFGSGTRLTVV.

This clone was seen only a few times. This rearrangement joins TRBV18 to TRBJ2-1; TRBD2 agrees at 10 bases. Germline V CDR1 and CDR2: KGHSH, LQKENI. Germline trimming cut 6 bases from V and 3 bases from J; bases unmatched to any gene: 5. The CDR3 loop spans 15 amino acids. Here the CDR3 reads CASSLRTSGYNEQFF. CDR3 sequence (DNA): TGTGCCAGCTCCCTCAGGACTAGCGGCTACAATGAGCAGTTCTTC.

The V and J genes are TRBV2 and TRBJ2-1; 11 positions match TRBD2. Losses at the gene ends were 8 bases for V and 0 bases for J; bases not matched to a gene: 12. The CDR3 runs to 18 residues. Germline CDR1 reads SNHLY; CDR2 reads FYNNEI. Written as DNA, the CDR3 is TGTGCCAGCTCCGGGACTAGCGGAGGCCTAGTCTCCTACAATGAGCAGTTCTTC. Translation gives CASSGTSGGLVSYNEQFF.

The CDR3 protein is CASSPRAGTYEQYF. CDR3 sequence (DNA): TGTGCCAGCAGCCCCAGGGCAGGGACCTACGAGCAGTACTTC. This chain uses TRBV5-4 with TRBJ2-7, with D possibly being TRBD1 (5 bases). The CDR3 length is 14 residues. The V and J ends lost 4 bases and 2 bases respectively, with 13 bases between them. CDR1 SGHNT and CDR2 YYREEE come from the germline V gene (reference sequence).

This clone has just a few counts. In DNA, the CDR3 is TGTGCCAGCAGCTCGGGTAAATTCCCCTACGAGCAGTACTTC. Encoded protein: CASSSGKFPYEQYF. The rearrangement joins TRBV5-8 to TRBJ2-7; the D is unclear. The V gene's germline CDR1 is SGHTS and CDR2 YDEGEE. The CDR3 is made up of 14 amino acids. Trimming left V 3 bases short and J 2 bases short, with 12 bases between. Filled out from reference TRBV5-8 and TRBJ2-7, the complete variable domain reads EAGVTQSPTHLIKTRGQQATLRCSPISGHTSVYWYQQALGLGLQFLLWYDEGEERNRGNFPPRFSGRQFPNYSSELNVNALELEDSALYLCASSSGKFPYEQYFGPGTRLTVT.

This clone was seen only once. The chain combines TRBV18 with TRBJ1-6; D call uncertain. The germline V gene has CDR1 KGHSH and CDR2 LQKENI. This CDR3 region has 17 residues. Deletions cut 2 bases from V and 7 bases from J, with 18 bases between. DNA of the CDR3: TGTGCCAGCTCACCATTAGCTCGAGGTTTCGAAAATTCACCCCTCCACTTT. It translates to CASSPLARGFENSPLHF.

This clone was found a few times. This sequence joins TRBV9 and TRBJ2-2; 7 bases agree with TRBD1. This CDR3 contains 15 residues. V dropped 1 base and J dropped 6; count of bases not matched to a gene: 6. Germline CDR1 is SGDLS and CDR2 is YYNGEE. The CDR3 sequence: CASSVTGVGAGELFF. For the CDR3, the DNA is TGTGCCAGCAGCGTAACAGGGGTTGGTGCCGGGGAGCTGTTTTTT.

The J gene is TRBJ2-3, the V gene TRBV11-2; D is undetermined. V dropped 2 bases and J dropped 1 base, with 7 bases sitting between them. The CDR3 consists of 14 residues. Looked up from germline, CDR1 is SGHAT and CDR2 is FQNNGV. CDR3 sequence (DNA): TGTGCCAGCAGCTTAAAGCAGGGCACAGATACGCAGTATTTT. This gives the protein CASSLKQGTDTQYF.

The chain employs TRBV9 and TRBJ2-5; TRBD1 might be the D (6 bases). Trimming took off 4 bases at V and 5 bases at J, with 18 bases between the two ends. The CDR3 spans 15 residues. CDR1 is SGDLS and CDR2 is YYNGEE in the germline V gene. The CDR3: CASSPSQGSGETQYF. The CDR3 region has the DNA TGTGCCAGCAGCCCATCACAGGGTTCAGGGGAGACCCAGTACTTC.

This chain links TRBV7-2 with TRBJ2-1; tentatively, D is TRBD1 (5 bases). V was trimmed by 1 base and J by 9 bases, leaving 16 bases between them. Germline CDR1 and CDR2: SGHTA and FQGNSA. The CDR3 length is 15 residues. The CDR3 DNA is TGTGCCAGCAGCTTAGGAAGATCAGGGCACACTGAGCAGTTCTTC. This codes for CASSLGRSGHTEQFF.

This chain uses TRBV19 with TRBJ1-2; D remains unclear. There are 16 residues in the CDR3. Germline CDR1 reads LNHDA; CDR2 reads SQIVND (reference sequence). Trimming took 0 bases from V and 2 from J, leaving 13 bases between them. The chain's CDR3 is CASSIERRGGNYGYTF. For the CDR3, the DNA is TGTGCCAGTAGTATAGAAAGACGGGGAGGAAACTATGGCTACACCTTC.

The chain links TRBV19 to TRBJ1-2; maybe TRBD1 (6 bases). CDR1 is LNHDA, CDR2 SQIVND, per germline (reference sequence). The CDR3 length is 13 residues. V dropped 5 bases and J dropped 5 bases, with 12 bases sitting between them. CDR3 protein: CASSPTDRYGYTF. Written as DNA, the CDR3 is TGTGCCAGTAGTCCAACCGACAGGTATGGCTACACCTTC.

This chain connects TRBV29-1 to TRBJ2-7, with D perhaps matching TRBD1 (6 bases). CDR1 is SQVTM and CDR2 is ANQGSEA in the germline V gene. The CDR3 runs to 15 residues. V was shortened by 0 bases and J by 2 bases, with 14 bases between the two germline ends. Here the CDR3 reads CSVEDPQTGAYEQYF. CDR3 nucleotide sequence: TGCAGCGTTGAAGATCCCCAGACAGGCGCCTACGAGCAGTACTTC.